These 7 T cell receptor beta chains came from one sample sequenced in a study of Ad26.COV2.S vaccination and SARS-CoV-2 variants. The protocol was immunoSEQ multiplex PCR, while the TCRdb copy is restricted to in-frame clones and leaves out a portion. The sample has about 370,000 clones; about 85% are singletons. Noted treatment: some 19 received Ad26.COV2.S at low or high dose, single or two shots; a few received placebo; per-sample allocation not given. Vaccine and placebo recipients were sampled on day 63 after the first injection. The starting material was peripheral blood, obtained in a trial of Ad26.COV2.S vaccine versus placebo. These receptor sequences come from a person between 18 and 65 years old who received the Ad26.COV2.S COVID-19 vaccine or a placebo.

The chain recombines TRBV5-6 with TRBJ1-5; D not certain. The ends were cut back, 4 bases at V and 0 bases at J, with 11 bases in the middle. The CDR3 is 15 amino acids. Germline lookup yields CDR1 SGHDT and CDR2 YYEEEE. CDR3 in amino acids: CASSPTPNSNQPQHF. In DNA, the CDR3 is TGTGCCAGCAGCCCGACACCGAATAGCAATCAGCCCCAGCATTTT.

V is TRBV19 and J is TRBJ2-3, with 10 bases that match TRBD2. Germline trimming cut 5 bases from V and 1 base from J; bases unmatched to any gene: 6. Germline V gives CDR1 LNHDA, CDR2 SQIVND (reference sequence). CDR3 length equals 16 residues. The CDR3 here is CASSPPAGGRTDTQYF. CDR3 bases: TGTGCCAGTAGTCCGCCAGCGGGGGGGCGCACAGATACGCAGTATTTT.

This clone was counted a few times. The genes are TRBV5-1 and TRBJ2-5, with D possibly TRBD2 on 6 matching bases. Trimming cost V 3 bases and J 2 bases, with 8 bases left between them. The CDR3 totals 13 residues. Germline loops: CDR1 SGHRS, CDR2 YFSETQ. The CDR3 DNA follows: TGCGCCAGCAGCTCCGGGGGTCAAGAGACCCAGTACTTC. It specifies CASSSGGQETQYF.

The CDR3: CASRLGGVAGELFF. The CDR3 DNA reads TGTGCCAGCCGGCTGGGGGGGGTGGCCGGGGAGCTGTTTTTT. J is TRBJ2-2 and V is TRBV19, with 7 bases aligning to TRBD2. CDR1 and CDR2 (germline): LNHDA, SQIVND (reference sequence). This CDR3 comprises 14 residues. V lost 9 bases, J lost 6 bases, and 10 bases stayed unmatched.

The sample holds a few counts of this clone. The chain combines TRBV7-9 with TRBJ2-7; perhaps TRBD2 as D (6 bases). Germline CDR1 and CDR2: SEHNR and FQNEAQ (reference sequence). This CDR3 spans 15 amino acids. V was pared by 1 base and J by 3 bases, with 13 bases between. Here the CDR3 reads CASSLERGTDYEQYF. The CDR3 bases are TGTGCCAGCAGCTTAGAGCGCGGGACCGACTACGAGCAGTACTTC.

This clone came up once. The chain carries TRBV23-1 and TRBJ2-3, with 10 bases aligning to TRBD2. TRBV23-1 is filed as an ORF, its function uncertain. The CDR3 spans 18 residues. V was pared by 0 bases and J by 5 bases, with 11 bases of the junction left unmatched. This chain's CDR3 is CASSQSKPGLASVDTQYF. CDR3 nucleotides: TGCGCCAGCAGTCAATCGAAGCCGGGACTAGCGTCGGTAGATACGCAGTATTTT.

This sequence joins TRBV7-9 and TRBJ2-5, with D unresolved. Germline V lookup: CDR1 SEHNR, CDR2 FQNEAQ (reference sequence). V was shortened by 4 bases and J by 3 bases, with 12 bases between the two germline ends. The CDR3 runs to 14 residues. Written as DNA, the CDR3 is TGTGCCAGCAGCTCATCCGGGTTAGAAGAGACCCAGTACTTC. Its translation: CASSSSGLEETQYF. Using reference TRBV7-9 and TRBJ2-5 for the parts outside the CDR3, the full variable domain is DTGVSQNPRHKITKRGQNVTFRCDPISEHNRLYWYRQTLGQGPEFLTYFQNEAQLEKSRLLSDRFSAERPKGSFSTLEIQRTEQGDSAMYLCASSSSGLEETQYFGPGTRLLVL.